One and the same sample provided the 15 T cell receptor beta chains below, sequenced in a study of blood T cell repertoires in COVID-19. Clones were sequenced by immunoSEQ multiplex PCR, and TCRdb holds only the in-frame ones, with some missing. Of around 500,000 clones in the sample, 75% to 90% were seen once. The sequenced sample was peripheral blood. The receptors were sampled from a human donor in a cohort sampled during active COVID-19.

This clone was seen only once. The rearrangement links TRBV19 to TRBJ1-5, with D possibly TRBD1 on 6 matching bases. V lost 5 bases to trimming and J lost 3 bases, with 8 bases between them. The CDR3 has 13 amino acids. Germline V gene lookup returns CDR1 LNHDA and CDR2 SQIVND (reference sequence). CDR3: CASSGGANQPQHF. CDR3 sequence (DNA): TGTGCCAGTAGTGGGGGGGCCAATCAGCCCCAGCATTTT. Supplemented by reference TRBV19 and TRBJ1-5, the full variable domain reads DGGITQSPKYLFRKEGQNVTLSCEQNLNHDAMYWYRQDPGQGLRLIYYSQIVNDFQKGDIAEGYSVSREKKESFPLTVTSAQKNPTAFYLCASSGGANQPQHFGDGTRLSIL.

The chain combines TRBV28 with TRBJ2-2, with D possibly matching TRBD2 (5 bases). The germline CDR1 and CDR2 sequences are MDHEN and SYDVKM. The CDR3 has 15 residues. V was trimmed by 8 bases and J by 0 bases, leaving 13 bases between them. This chain's CDR3 is CASGGQRSNTGELFF. The CDR3 DNA sequence: TGTGCCAGCGGCGGGCAACGGTCGAACACCGGGGAGCTGTTTTTT. Looking up the rest from reference TRBV28 and TRBJ2-2 gives the full variable domain: DVKVTQSSRYLVKRTGEKVFLECVQDMDHENMFWYRQDPGLGLRLIYFSYDVKMKEKGDIPEGYSVSREKKERFSLILESASTNQTSMYLCASGGQRSNTGELFFGEGSRLTVL.

This chain joins TRBV5-4 and TRBJ2-3; 14 nucleotides line up with TRBD2. Looked up from germline, CDR1 is SGHNT and CDR2 is YYREEE (reference sequence). V shed 3 bases and J 4 bases; nucleotides not matched to a gene: 10. The CDR3 has 18 residues. As DNA, the CDR3 is TGTGCCAGCAGCTCCCCCGGGACTAGCGGGAGCGGACCAGATACGCAGTATTTT. Amino acid sequence: CASSSPGTSGSGPDTQYF.

The J gene is TRBJ2-7, the V gene TRBV27; D is perhaps TRBD2 (6 bases). The V and J ends lost 4 bases and 5 bases respectively, with 21 bases between them. This CDR3 is built from 16 residues. The germline CDR1 and CDR2 sequences are MNHEY and SMNVEV (reference sequence). The chain's CDR3 is CASSSFLAGLINEQYF. The DNA for the CDR3 is TGTGCCAGCAGTTCCTTCCTTGCGGGATTGATTAACGAGCAGTACTTC.

The chain uses TRBV6-5 and TRBJ1-1; TRBD1 matches 7 bases. After removal of 7 bases from V and 2 bases from J, the junction contained 7 bases not matched to a gene. The germline gives CDR1 MNHEY, CDR2 SVGAGI. This CDR3 is built from 14 residues. CDR3 protein: CASIPGQINTEAFF. CDR3 DNA sequence: TGTGCCAGCATCCCGGGACAGATAAACACTGAAGCTTTCTTT.

As for this clone: The limits of the CDR3 on the DNA are not certain, so only TCRdb's listed CDR3 is given. The chain recombines TRBV21-1 with TRBJ2-6; TRBD1 was called by the table and not checked on the DNA. TRBV21-1 is flagged as a pseudogene. The CDR3 numbers 16 amino acids, ends counted. Here the CDR3 reads CASSMTVGSGANVLTF.

The V call is TRBV5-4, the J call TRBJ2-7, with 7 nucleotides matching TRBD2. The germline V gene encodes CDR1 SGHNT and CDR2 YYREEE (reference sequence). The CDR3 totals 14 residues. With 4 bases clipped from V and 1 base from J, the junction kept 5 bases outside the gene matches. CDR3 amino acids: CASSSQRDSYEQYF. The CDR3, as DNA: TGTGCCAGCAGCAGCCAGCGGGATTCCTACGAGCAGTACTTC.

The chain carries TRBV4-2 and TRBJ1-6, with TRBD1 as a possible D gene (5 bases). CDR3 length equals 13 residues. Germline CDR1 LGHNA, CDR2 YNFKEQ. V was shortened by 8 bases and J by 4 bases, with 9 bases between the two germline ends. CDR3 in amino acids: CASRQLYNSPLHF. In nucleotides, the CDR3 is TGTGCCAGCCGACAGTTATATAATTCACCCCTCCACTTT.

This clone was found a few times. The chain recombines TRBV7-2 with TRBJ2-7; 15 bases match TRBD2. The CDR3 extends over 16 amino acids. V lost 3 bases, J lost 6 bases, and 6 bases stayed unmatched. Germline V CDR1 and CDR2: SGHTA, FQGNSA. CDR3 DNA sequence: TGTGCCAGCAGCTTTTCCGGACTAGCGGGAGGGGGCGAGCAGTACTTC. This codes for CASSFSGLAGGGEQYF.

Only one count was recorded for this clone. The V call is TRBV21-1, the J call TRBJ1-1; the table assigns TRBD1, which was not confirmed against the DNA. TRBV21-1 is listed as a pseudogene. The CDR3 loop spans 13 amino acids. The CDR3 DNA reads as TGTGCCAGCAGCGACAGGGGGGTCACTGAAGCTTTCTTT. Protein sequence: CASSDRGVTEAFF.

The J gene is TRBJ2-5, the V gene TRBV7-2, with D possibly being TRBD2 (6 bases). Per germline, CDR1 SGHTA and CDR2 FQGNSA. The CDR3 has 14 amino acids. V lost 2 bases to trimming and J lost 4 bases, with 11 bases between them. CDR3 protein: CASSLRRGGETQYF. CDR3 coding DNA: TGTGCCAGCAGCTTACGAAGGGGAGGAGAGACCCAGTACTTC. Based on the CDR3 plus reference TRBV7-2 and TRBJ2-5, the full variable domain is GAGVSQSPSNKVTEKGKDVELRCDPISGHTALYWYRQSLGQGLEFLIYFQGNSAPDKSGLPSDRFSAERTGGSVSTLTIQRTQQEDSAVYLCASSLRRGGETQYFGPGTRLLVL.

This sequence joins TRBV7-9 and TRBJ2-7, with 8 bases identical to TRBD2. Germline CDR1 reads SEHNR; CDR2 reads FQNEAQ (reference sequence). The J segment lost 2 bases and the V segment lost 7 bases, leaving 10 bases of the junction unmatched. The CDR3 has 15 residues. Here the CDR3 reads CASTKTGGRTYEQYF. CDR3 nucleotides: TGTGCCAGCACCAAGACGGGGGGGAGGACCTACGAGCAGTACTTC.

The chain uses TRBV5-5 and TRBJ1-2; D is perhaps TRBD1 (6 bases). The CDR3 has 16 residues. V lost 0 bases and J 5 bases, leaving 17 bases between the germline ends. CDR1 SGHKS and CDR2 YYEKEE come from the germline V gene (reference sequence). CDR3 loop: CASSLESTGFFYGYTF. The CDR3 nucleotides are TGTGCCAGCAGCTTGGAGTCTACAGGGTTCTTTTATGGCTACACCTTC.

The V call is TRBV4-3, the J call TRBJ2-3; TRBD2 matches at 13 bases. The CDR3 contains 18 residues. V shed 0 bases and J 4 bases; nucleotides not matched to a gene: 7. The germline V gene encodes CDR1 LGHNA and CDR2 YSLEER. The CDR3 DNA sequence: TGCGCCAGCAGCCAAGACTCCACCGGGACTAGCGGGGCAGATACGCAGTATTTT. It encodes CASSQDSTGTSGADTQYF.

This sequence joins TRBV12-3 or TRBV12-4 and TRBJ1-1; D not certain. The CDR3 length is 13 residues. V lost 7 bases and J 5 bases, leaving 14 bases between the germline ends. CDR3 region: CASNPGRTTEAFF. CDR3 DNA: TGTGCCAGCAATCCGGGGAGAACAACTGAAGCTTTCTTT.